The entry that follows covers one T cell receptor (beta chain) sequence. This sample stems from a study of blood T cell repertoires in COVID-19. Across the study: The United States, Italy and Spain were the sources of the acute and convalescent COVID-19 samples. T cells, B-cell-depleted T cells, or PBMCs provided the cDNA or gDNA that served as material.

Germline values: CDR1 MNHEY, CDR2 SMNVEV (reference sequence). V lost 0 bases to trimming and J lost 7 bases; unmatched junction nucleotides: 5. This CDR3 comprises 14 residues. Per the original data handling: Reference gene primers were amplified, and this amplification served to estimate nucleated cell counts. Repertoires were generated with immunoSEQ multiplex PCR, while TCRdb's copy carries only in-frame clones and drops some. D and trimming come from the DNA, and the V and J calls and clone size come from that table. The data show 350,000 to 450,000 clones, with about nine tenths seen just once and about 1.6% held by the top ten. Seattle patients were enrolled while actively infected and followed longitudinally.

The clonotype comes from a woman aged 40 to 50 with COVID-19, enrolled during active disease. This chain connects TRBV27 to TRBJ2-5, with TRBD2 identical over 7 bases. Sequenced sample: peripheral blood. The CDR3 reads CASSLSGRDWTQYF. The CDR3, as DNA: TGTGCCAGCAGTTTATCGGGGAGGGATTGGACCCAGTACTTC.